One and the same sample provided the 2 T cell receptor beta chains below, sequenced in a study of T cell responses to AZD1222 COVID-19 vaccine. TCRdb keeps only in-frame clones here, not all; method: immunoSEQ multiplex PCR. In the table there are approximately 90,000 clones, less than 90% of which are singletons. The material was peripheral blood, obtained on day 0 of AZD1222 vaccination. All receptors come from an adult in good health.

The chain employs TRBV7-9 and TRBJ1-2; D remains ambiguous. The CDR3 totals 12 residues. The germline gives CDR1 SEHNR, CDR2 FQNEAQ (reference sequence). V lost 3 bases, J lost 6 bases, and 8 bases lay in between. CDR3 region: CASSFGGDGYTF. The CDR3 DNA reads TGTGCCAGCAGCTTTGGCGGTGATGGCTACACCTTC. Based on the CDR3 plus reference TRBV7-9 and TRBJ1-2, the full variable domain is DTGVSQNPRHKITKRGQNVTFRCDPISEHNRLYWYRQTLGQGPEFLTYFQNEAQLEKSRLLSDRFSAERPKGSFSTLEIQRTEQGDSAMYLCASSFGGDGYTFGSGTRLTVV.

This clone has only a few counts. The rearrangement links TRBV5-1 to TRBJ1-2; D remains ambiguous. The CDR3 sequence is 12 residues long. The germline V gene has CDR1 SGHRS and CDR2 YFSETQ. Trimming removed 0 bases from V and 8 bases from J, with 8 bases in between. This CDR3 is CASSLDFKGYTF. The CDR3 bases are TGCGCCAGCAGCTTGGACTTCAAAGGCTACACCTTC. Looking up the rest from reference TRBV5-1 and TRBJ1-2 gives the full variable domain: KAGVTQTPRYLIKTRGQQVTLSCSPISGHRSVSWYQQTPGQGLQFLFEYFSETQRNKGNFPGRFSGRQFSNSRSEMNVSTLELGDSALYLCASSLDFKGYTFGSGTRLTVV.